This T cell receptor beta chain came from a study of cytomegalovirus exposure and HLA in healthy donors. V was pared by 8 bases and J by 2 bases, with 13 bases between. CDR3 length: 13 amino acids. CDR1 is MNHEY, CDR2 SVGAGI, per germline. The data were produced by immunoSEQ multiplex PCR, yet TCRdb's version contains in-frame clones alone and is incomplete. The sample lists approximately 110,000 clones, almost 90% occurring once. Study-level points and caveats: Reportedly, cytomegalovirus status was diagnosed with high sensitivity and specificity.

With respect to this clone: Antigen: not known.

The TCR sequence derives from a woman aged 18-29 years in good health and CMV-seronegative. The chain employs TRBV6-5 and TRBJ2-7; the D gene is possibly TRBD1 (5 bases). The specimen sequenced was PBMCs. The chain's CDR3 is CASGRTRAYEQYF. The CDR3 coding sequence is TGTGCCAGCGGTCGCACCAGGGCCTACGAGCAGTACTTC.